These 30 T cell receptor beta chains were sequenced from one sample in a study of cytomegalovirus exposure and HLA in healthy donors. The PCR employed 60 Vbeta primers together with 13 Jbeta primers. The table came from immunoSEQ multiplex PCR; TCRdb's copy has only in-frame clones and leaves some out. Counted here are 130,000 or so clones, around 81% occurring once; the ten biggest clones make up roughly 2.4%. The sequenced sample consisted of PBMCs. Every receptor here comes from a woman aged 40-49 years in good health and CMV-seronegative.

The table lists this clone with a few counts. The germline gene is not matched at one end of the junction; a read error may be the cause. The chain links TRBV6-6 to TRBJ2-7; the D gene is possibly TRBD1 (6 bases). The germline gives CDR1 MNHNY, CDR2 SVGAGI (reference sequence). CDR3 size: 15 residues. Here the CDR3 DNA reads TGTGCCAGCAGTTCCCCCGGACAGAACTCCTCCGAGCAGTACTTC. Its protein is CASSSPGQNSSEQYF.

This sequence joins TRBV9 and TRBJ2-3; D unresolved. This CDR3 region has 16 residues. CDR1 and CDR2 from the germline V gene are SGDLS and YYNGEE. V was cut by 0 bases and J by 1 base, with 12 bases left in between. The CDR3 region is CASSVGPSLGTDTQYF. CDR3 nucleotides: TGTGCCAGCAGCGTAGGGCCCTCCCTCGGCACAGATACGCAGTATTTT.

This chain links TRBV10-2 with TRBJ2-5, with 9 bases that match TRBD2. This CDR3 has 18 residues. The trim removed 8 bases at V and 4 bases at J, leaving 20 bases unmatched. Germline V gene lookup returns CDR1 WSHSY and CDR2 SAAADI. CDR3 coding DNA: TGCGCCAGCCGAAAACCGGGACTAGCAGCTCGGGGAGGAGAGACCCAGTACTTC. Its protein product is CASRKPGLAARGGETQYF.

The gene calls are TRBV10-1 and TRBJ2-7; 7 bases match TRBD2. The V gene's germline CDR1 is WNHNN and CDR2 SYGVQD (reference sequence). Trimming at V came to 8 bases and at J to 1 base, leaving 11 bases not matched to a gene. The CDR3 consists of 15 residues. CDR3 loop: CASQGASGTSYEQYF. In DNA form, the CDR3 reads TGCGCCAGCCAAGGAGCTAGCGGAACTTCCTACGAGCAGTACTTC.

The genes are TRBV19 and TRBJ2-1; 10 bases align to TRBD2. V shed 6 bases, J shed 6 bases, and the junction held 2 bases outside the gene matches. This CDR3 has 13 residues. Looked up from germline, CDR1 is LNHDA and CDR2 is SQIVND (reference sequence). CDR3 protein: CASRLAGLNEQFF. Here the CDR3 DNA reads TGTGCCAGTAGACTAGCGGGACTCAATGAGCAGTTCTTC.

J is TRBJ1-5 and V is TRBV10-3, with a weak D call TRBD1 (6 bases). CDR1 is ENHRY, CDR2 SYGVKD, per germline. The CDR3 consists of 15 residues. The V end was cut by 3 bases, the J end by 4 bases, with 13 bases between. The CDR3 here is CAISEGGRKNQPQHF. The CDR3 bases are TGTGCCATCAGTGAAGGGGGTCGGAAGAATCAGCCCCAGCATTTT.

J is TRBJ1-1 and V is TRBV27, with D uncertain. Trimming took 6 bases from V and 4 from J, leaving 15 bases between them. Germline loops: CDR1 MNHEY, CDR2 SMNVEV (reference sequence). CDR3 size: 14 residues. DNA of the CDR3: TGTGCCAGCAGATCGACCACAAGGAGCACTGAAGCTTTCTTT. Its protein is CASRSTTRSTEAFF.

This chain links TRBV6-6 with TRBJ2-7, with 7 bases matching TRBD1. Germline-derived CDR1 and CDR2 are MNHNY and SVGAGI (reference sequence). The CDR3 sequence is 16 residues long. Germline trimming cut 2 bases from V and 4 bases from J; bases unmatched to any gene: 11. Written as DNA, the CDR3 is TGTGCCAGCAGTTACGGAACGGGACAGAGAGCTTACGAGCAGTACTTC. Translated: CASSYGTGQRAYEQYF.

The V gene is TRBV6-5, the J gene TRBJ2-7; D is unresolved. The CDR3 sequence is 14 residues long. Per germline, CDR1 MNHEY and CDR2 SVGAGI. Deletions cut 0 bases from V and 3 bases from J, with 9 bases between. The DNA for the CDR3 is TGTGCCAGCAGTTACTCCCCCACTGGCTACGAGCAGTACTTC. This gives the protein CASSYSPTGYEQYF.

The chain has TRBV7-2 and TRBJ1-5; TRBD1 agrees at 9 bases. With 4 bases clipped from V and 5 bases from J, the junction kept 3 bases outside the gene matches. The CDR3 contains 14 residues. Germline V gives CDR1 SGHTA, CDR2 FQGNSA. The CDR3 loop reads CASSYRTGDQPQHF. The CDR3 DNA sequence: TGTGCCAGCAGCTACAGGACAGGGGATCAGCCCCAGCATTTT.

The chain couples TRBV6-4 to TRBJ2-5, with 10 bases lining up with TRBD2. The CDR3 loop spans 13 amino acids. With 6 bases clipped from V and 5 bases from J, the junction kept 3 bases outside the gene matches. Germline V gene data show CDR1 as MRHNA and CDR2 as SNTAGT. The chain's CDR3 is CASRVLAGETQYF. The CDR3 DNA sequence: TGTGCCAGCAGGGTACTAGCGGGGGAGACCCAGTACTTC.

The V and J genes are TRBV29-1 and TRBJ2-5, with D tentatively TRBD2 (5 bases). Gene TRBJ2-7 matches the end of the DNA better, so the J call may be wrong. The CDR3 contains 15 residues. The germline CDR1 and CDR2 sequences are SQVTM and ANQGSEA. CDR3 DNA: TGCAGCGTTGTGTACGAGGGCCCGCAATCCTACGAGCAGTACTTC. Protein sequence: CSVVYEGPQSYEQYF.

The chain employs TRBV7-3 and TRBJ1-2, with D perhaps TRBD1 (5 bases). V lost 11 bases and J lost 1, with 29 bases in between. CDR1 is SGHTA, CDR2 FQGTGA, per germline. The CDR3 covers 18 residues. As DNA, the CDR3 is TGTGCCGCCAACCTTGAAGCCCGTCTGACAGACCTTAACTATGGCTACACCTTC. This gives the protein CAANLEARLTDLNYGYTF.

The chain employs TRBV7-6 and TRBJ2-2; 8 bases are shared with TRBD1. The CDR3 runs to 14 residues. V lost 5 bases to trimming and J lost 6 bases; unmatched junction nucleotides: 5. Germline CDR1 SGHVS, CDR2 FNYEAQ. The CDR3 spells CASSPLQGAGELFF. DNA for the CDR3: TGTGCCAGCAGCCCTCTACAGGGGGCCGGGGAGCTGTTTTTT.

The chain has TRBV5-1 and TRBJ1-5; TRBD1 might be the D (5 bases). CDR3 length equals 14 residues. CDR1 is SGHRS, CDR2 YFSETQ, per germline. Trimming stripped 0 bases from V and 5 bases from J, with 9 bases between. DNA for the CDR3: TGCGCCAGCAGCTTGGGTCAGGGTCATCAGCCCCAGCATTTT. Translating it yields CASSLGQGHQPQHF.

The genes are TRBV4-1 and TRBJ1-4; 8 nucleotides line up with TRBD1. V lost 4 bases to trimming and J lost 4 bases; unmatched junction nucleotides: 5. Germline values: CDR1 MGHRA, CDR2 YSYEKL. The CDR3 contains 15 residues. CDR3 loop: CASSRGQGINEKLFF. The CDR3 DNA is TGCGCCAGCAGCCGCGGACAGGGTATTAATGAAAAACTGTTTTTT.

The chain couples TRBV10-3 to TRBJ2-3; D is ambiguous. The CDR3 is made up of 14 amino acids. The V end lost 0 bases, the J end lost 2 bases, and 6 bases lay between the germline ends. CDR1 is ENHRY, CDR2 SYGVKD, per germline. CDR3 coding DNA: TGTGCCATCAGTGAGTCCCTAAACACAGATACGCAGTATTTT. This codes for CAISESLNTDTQYF.

The chain carries TRBV6-5 and TRBJ1-6, with D unresolved. Deletions cut 3 bases from V and 0 bases from J, with 6 bases between. The CDR3 has 15 amino acids. Germline V gene data show CDR1 as MNHEY and CDR2 as SVGAGI. CDR3 in amino acids: CASSYRSSYNSPLHF. CDR3 nucleotide sequence: TGTGCCAGCAGTTATCGGAGCTCCTATAATTCACCCCTCCACTTT.

V gene TRBV10-1 combines with J gene TRBJ2-7; D unclear. V gave up 8 bases and J gave up 5 bases, with 19 bases separating them. This CDR3 has 14 residues. CDR1 and CDR2 from the germline V gene are WNHNN and SYGVQD (reference sequence). The CDR3 region is CASSDRRVADEQYF. The CDR3 DNA reads TGCGCCAGCTCAGACCGACGGGTCGCCGACGAGCAGTACTTC.

This clone has more than one count but fewer than ten. The J gene is TRBJ1-1, the V gene TRBV28; D may be TRBD1 (5 bases). The CDR3 sequence is 12 residues long. The V gene lost 11 bases and the J gene lost 0 bases, with 10 bases spanning the gap. Germline V gene data show CDR1 as MDHEN and CDR2 as SYDVKM. CDR3 region: CASTALNTEAFF. The CDR3 DNA sequence: TGTGCCTCGACAGCGTTGAACACTGAAGCTTTCTTT.

The V and J genes are TRBV10-3 and TRBJ1-2, with D hard to call. CDR1 ENHRY and CDR2 SYGVKD come from the germline V gene. The CDR3 covers 13 residues. Trimming pared 8 bases from V and 7 bases from J, leaving 17 bases between. The CDR3 loop reads CAIPSPVEGGYTF. CDR3 in DNA: TGTGCCATCCCAAGCCCGGTCGAGGGTGGCTACACCTTC.

The rearrangement links TRBV5-1 to TRBJ2-3, with 8 bases identical to TRBD2. V dropped 0 bases and J dropped 2; count of bases not matched to a gene: 5. The length of the CDR3 is 16 residues. CDR1 is SGHRS and CDR2 is YFSETQ in the germline V gene. The CDR3 bases are TGCGCCAGCAGCTTGGGACTAGCGTTTCCCACAGATACGCAGTATTTT. It translates to CASSLGLAFPTDTQYF.

The rearrangement joins TRBV7-8 to TRBJ1-1, with TRBD1 matching over 7 bases. The ends lost 5 bases at V and 7 bases at J; junction bases unmatched: 4. The CDR3 extends over 12 amino acids. Germline loops: CDR1 SGHVS, CDR2 FQNEAQ. The CDR3 DNA reads as TGTGCCAGCAGCCAGGGACAGTATGAAGCTTTCTTT. Its translation: CASSQGQYEAFF.

This CDR3 reads CASSVIDRNYGYTF. The CDR3 region has the DNA TGTGCCAGCAGCGTAATCGACAGAAACTATGGCTACACCTTC. The chain couples TRBV9 to TRBJ1-2; tentatively, D is TRBD1 (5 bases). Germline V gene data show CDR1 as SGDLS and CDR2 as YYNGEE. The CDR3 is 14 residues long. V dropped 1 base and J dropped 2 bases, with 9 bases sitting between them.

The V and J genes are TRBV6-5 and TRBJ2-7, with 7 bases lining up with TRBD1. The CDR3 extends over 14 amino acids. After removal of 8 bases from V and 6 bases from J, the junction contained 13 bases not matched to a gene. Looked up from germline, CDR1 is MNHEY and CDR2 is SVGAGI. The DNA of the CDR3 is TGTGCCAGCCCAGGGGAGACAGGGATTGGCGAGCAGTACTTC. Protein sequence: CASPGETGIGEQYF.

The chain uses TRBV7-9 and TRBJ2-1; 10 nucleotides match TRBD2. This CDR3 has 15 residues. V was pared by 5 bases and J by 0 bases, with 1 base of the junction left unmatched. Germline assignment: CDR1 SEHNR and CDR2 FQNEAQ (reference sequence). The CDR3 reads CASSPSGSSYNEQFF. In DNA form, the CDR3 reads TGTGCCAGCAGCCCTAGCGGGAGCTCCTACAATGAGCAGTTCTTC. The complete variable domain, with remaining parts taken from reference TRBV7-9 and TRBJ2-1, reads DTGVSQNPRHKITKRGQNVTFRCDPISEHNRLYWYRQTLGQGPEFLTYFQNEAQLEKSRLLSDRFSAERPKGSFSTLEIQRTEQGDSAMYLCASSPSGSSYNEQFFGPGTRLTVL.

The chain recombines TRBV5-1 with TRBJ1-1, with a tentative D call TRBD1 (5 bases). Trimming pared 6 bases from V and 11 bases from J, leaving 17 bases between. Germline V CDR1 and CDR2: SGHRS, YFSETQ. This CDR3 has 12 residues. DNA for the CDR3: TGCGCCAGCAAACTCCAGGAGGGGCGGGCTTTCTTT. It encodes CASKLQEGRAFF.

The CDR3 nucleotides are TGTGCCAGCAGCTTAGGGGCAGTGAACACCGGGGAGCTGTTTTTT. As protein: CASSLGAVNTGELFF. J is TRBJ2-2 and V is TRBV11-2; D not certain. CDR1 and CDR2 (germline): SGHAT, FQNNGV. Trimming took 1 base from V and 1 from J, leaving 7 bases between them. The CDR3 sequence is 15 residues long.

This chain uses TRBV5-6 with TRBJ2-3; 9 nucleotides align to TRBD2. The V segment lost 6 bases and the J segment 6 bases; nucleotides outside the gene matches: 14. CDR1 is SGHDT, CDR2 YYEEEE, per germline. This CDR3 has 16 amino acids. The CDR3 nucleotides are TGTGCCAGCACAAAACCCCTAGCGGGGACCCAGGATACGCAGTATTTT. It encodes CASTKPLAGTQDTQYF.

This sequence joins TRBV7-2 and TRBJ2-3; 15 bases line up with TRBD2. This CDR3 is built from 18 residues. The V segment lost 6 bases and the J segment 0 bases; nucleotides outside the gene matches: 7. CDR1 is SGHTA, CDR2 FQGNSA, per germline. The chain's CDR3 is CASRTPGLAGGSTDTQYF. The CDR3 DNA follows: TGTGCCAGCAGGACCCCGGGACTAGCGGGAGGTAGCACAGATACGCAGTATTTT.